Shown below are 28 T cell receptor beta chains from a single sample sequenced in a study of control samples from healthy donors and cancer patients. Method: immunoSEQ multiplex PCR; TCRdb's copy keeps in-frame clones and lacks some. The sample lists about 15,000 clones; 85% to 90% were seen once. Sequencing was performed on PBMCs. The receptors derive from a man aged 55 to 69 with head and neck cancer.

This chain links TRBV4-1 with TRBJ2-3, with 9 nucleotides matching TRBD2. Trimming at V came to 0 bases and at J to 2 bases, leaving 6 bases not matched to a gene. The CDR3 is 17 residues long. Per germline, CDR1 MGHRA and CDR2 YSYEKL. This CDR3 is CASSQDRLAGTTDTQYF. Here the CDR3 DNA reads TGCGCCAGCAGCCAAGATAGGCTAGCGGGGACCACAGATACGCAGTATTTT.

The chain has TRBV7-2 and TRBJ2-1; 8 nucleotides align to TRBD2. This CDR3 has 14 residues. The ends lost 5 bases at V and 9 bases at J; junction bases unmatched: 9. CDR1 is SGHTA and CDR2 is FQGNSA in the germline V gene. The CDR3 coding sequence is TGTGCCAGCAGCACTTATAGCGGGGAGGTTGAGCAGTTCTTC. Protein sequence: CASSTYSGEVEQFF.

The chain carries TRBV3-1 (or the pseudogene TRBV3-2) and TRBJ1-3; D is ambiguous. The germline gives CDR1 LGHDT, CDR2 YNNKEL (reference sequence). Trimming took 4 bases from V and 4 from J, leaving 8 bases between them. This CDR3 comprises 13 residues. The CDR3 DNA reads TGTGCCAGCAGCCGGGCGGGAGGAAACACCATATATTTT. Its protein product is CASSRAGGNTIYF.

The chain uses TRBV9 and TRBJ2-2; TRBD2 matches 14 bases. The CDR3 sequence is 17 residues long. Germline assignment: CDR1 SGDLS and CDR2 YYNGEE. V was clipped by 2 bases and J by 5 bases; unmatched bases: 5. CDR3 loop: CASSVRLAGGTTGELFF. The CDR3 nucleotides read TGTGCCAGCAGCGTCAGACTAGCGGGGGGGACAACCGGGGAGCTGTTTTTT.

The chain joins TRBV5-1 to TRBJ2-7; TRBD1 or TRBD2 may be the D gene (5 bases each). The ends were cut back, 5 bases at V and 9 bases at J, with 24 bases in the middle. CDR3 length: 15 residues. Germline CDR1 and CDR2: SGHRS and YFSETQ. CDR3 nucleotides: TGCGCCAGCAGTGTTGGGACGGGGCGAGCTACGGGGCAGTACTTC. Translated: CASSVGTGRATGQYF.

The V gene is TRBV4-2, the J gene TRBJ1-1; TRBD1 might be the D (5 bases). V was shortened by 7 bases and J by 1 base, with 10 bases between the two germline ends. Germline values: CDR1 LGHNA, CDR2 YNFKEQ. The CDR3 spans 13 residues. CDR3 DNA: TGTGCCAGCACCCTGGGGGGGAACACTGAAGCTTTCTTT. Amino acids: CASTLGGNTEAFF.

This clone was counted a few times. The V and J genes are TRBV4-1 and TRBJ2-7, with D maybe TRBD1 (5 bases). V lost 0 bases and J lost 3, with 15 bases in between. Germline CDR1 and CDR2: MGHRA and YSYEKL. The CDR3 spans 16 residues. The CDR3: CASSQDEWGRSYEQYF. In DNA, the CDR3 is TGCGCCAGCAGCCAAGATGAGTGGGGCAGGAGCTACGAGCAGTACTTC.

The V gene is TRBV5-1, the J gene TRBJ1-5; weak D call: TRBD1 (6 bases). The V and J ends lost 1 base and 5 bases respectively, with 10 bases between them. CDR1 and CDR2 from the germline V gene are SGHRS and YFSETQ. The CDR3 is 14 residues long. CDR3 nucleotides: TGCGCCAGCAGCTTGCAGGCAGGGGATCAGCCCCAGCATTTT. It translates to CASSLQAGDQPQHF.

The chain employs TRBV7-6 and TRBJ2-7, with 7 bases matching TRBD1. Trimming at V came to 5 bases and at J to 2 bases, leaving 3 bases not matched to a gene. From germline, CDR1 is SGHVS and CDR2 FNYEAQ. This CDR3 has 13 residues. CDR3 bases: TGTGCCAGCAGCCGGGGACAGACCTACGAGCAGTACTTC. Protein: CASSRGQTYEQYF.

The V and J genes are TRBV11-2 and TRBJ2-1; D not resolved. The ends were cut back, 1 base at V and 9 bases at J, with 13 bases in the middle. The CDR3 consists of 14 residues. Germline-derived CDR1 and CDR2 are SGHAT and FQNNGV. The CDR3 sequence is CASSLVLPGGEQFF. In DNA form, the CDR3 reads TGTGCCAGCAGCTTAGTACTGCCCGGTGGTGAGCAGTTCTTC. The whole variable domain, filled in from reference TRBV11-2 and TRBJ2-1, reads EAGVAQSPRYKIIEKRQSVAFWCNPISGHATLYWYQQILGQGPKLLIQFQNNGVVDDSQLPKDRFSAERLKGVDSTLKIQPAKLEDSAVYLCASSLVLPGGEQFFGPGTRLTVL.

The chain is built from TRBV2 and TRBJ1-6; 8 nucleotides agree with TRBD1. This CDR3 has 15 amino acids. Germline CDR1 and CDR2: SNHLY and FYNNEI. V was pared by 2 bases and J by 7 bases, with 4 bases of the junction left unmatched. CDR3 residues: CASSEYPGGNSPLHF. CDR3 nucleotides: TGTGCCAGCAGTGAATATCCAGGGGGCAATTCACCCCTCCACTTT.

The V call is TRBV7-2, the J call TRBJ1-1; D ambiguous. Trimming shortened V by 5 bases and J by 1 base, and 11 bases separated the two germline ends. CDR1 is SGHTA and CDR2 is FQGNSA in the germline V gene. The length of the CDR3 is 14 residues. CDR3 sequence (DNA): TGTGCCAGCAGCGTACATGGCGGGAACACTGAAGCTTTCTTT. Its protein is CASSVHGGNTEAFF.

The rearrangement joins TRBV2 to TRBJ2-5, with D unresolved. Germline values: CDR1 SNHLY, CDR2 FYNNEI. The V gene lost 2 bases and the J gene lost 1 base, with 11 bases spanning the gap. CDR3 length equals 15 residues. The CDR3 sequence: CASSERSTAQETQYF. DNA for the CDR3: TGTGCCAGCAGTGAAAGGTCAACAGCCCAAGAGACCCAGTACTTC.

This chain uses TRBV7-9 with TRBJ1-3; TRBD1 might be the D (6 bases). The length of the CDR3 is 17 residues. The V gene's germline CDR1 is SEHNR and CDR2 FQNEAQ (reference sequence). The V gene lost 7 bases and the J gene lost 1 base, with 20 bases spanning the gap. The CDR3 protein is CASKTWPRGESGNTIYF. The CDR3, as DNA: TGTGCCAGCAAAACGTGGCCGAGGGGGGAGTCTGGAAACACCATATATTTT. Full variable domain (rest looked up from reference TRBV7-9 and TRBJ1-3): DTGVSQNPRHKITKRGQNVTFRCDPISEHNRLYWYRQTLGQGPEFLTYFQNEAQLEKSRLLSDRFSAERPKGSFSTLEIQRTEQGDSAMYLCASKTWPRGESGNTIYFGEGSWLTVV.

This chain links TRBV2 with TRBJ2-2; TRBD2 matches at 7 bases. Per germline, CDR1 SNHLY and CDR2 FYNNEI. With V trimmed by 1 base and J by 6 bases, 5 bases remained unmatched. The CDR3 contains 15 residues. The CDR3 coding sequence is TGTGCCAGCAGTGAAGTGGGAGGGAGAGCCGGGGAGCTGTTTTTT. The encoded protein is CASSEVGGRAGELFF.

The V gene is TRBV27, the J gene TRBJ1-5; 8 bases map to TRBD1. CDR1 is MNHEY, CDR2 SMNVEV, per germline (reference sequence). Losses at the gene ends were 6 bases for V and 6 bases for J; bases not matched to a gene: 10. CDR3 length: 15 residues. The CDR3 here is CASRPRDRPLQPQHF. CDR3 nucleotide sequence: TGTGCCAGCAGACCCCGGGACAGGCCCCTTCAGCCCCAGCATTTT.

CDR3 sequence (DNA): TGTGCCAGCAGTCCGACAGGGGGCTTGGAGACCCAGTACTTC. Amino acids: CASSPTGGLETQYF. This rearrangement joins TRBV2 to TRBJ2-5; 10 bases fit TRBD1. With 5 bases clipped from V and 5 bases from J, the junction kept 5 bases outside the gene matches. CDR3 length: 14 amino acids. The V gene's germline CDR1 is SNHLY and CDR2 FYNNEI.

The rearrangement uses TRBV5-6 and TRBJ1-1, with D hard to call. The CDR3 totals 12 residues. V lost 3 bases to trimming and J lost 7 bases, with 10 bases between them. Germline V gene sequence: CDR1 SGHDT, CDR2 YYEEEE. The CDR3 sequence: CASSWTTGEAFF. The CDR3 DNA follows: TGTGCCAGCAGCTGGACCACCGGTGAAGCTTTCTTT.

The V and J genes are TRBV19 and TRBJ2-2; no definite D call. This CDR3 has 14 residues. Trimming stripped 3 bases from V and 1 base from J, with 6 bases between. In germline, CDR1 is LNHDA, CDR2 SQIVND (reference sequence). CDR3 nucleotides: TGTGCCAGTAGTATTGTGTGGAACACCGGGGAGCTGTTTTTT. Its protein product is CASSIVWNTGELFF.

The gene calls are TRBV3-1 (or the pseudogene TRBV3-2) and TRBJ2-1; 11 nucleotides match TRBD2. This CDR3 contains 18 residues. Germline-derived CDR1 and CDR2 are LGHDT and YNNKEL (reference sequence). Trimming removed 4 bases from V and 0 bases from J; junction bases left unmatched: 8. CDR3 in DNA: TGTGCCAGCAGCCGTACGACTAGCGGGGACCCCTCCTACAATGAGCAGTTCTTC. As protein: CASSRTTSGDPSYNEQFF.

The rearrangement uses TRBV18 and TRBJ1-6; 7 bases fit TRBD1. Germline-derived CDR1 and CDR2 are KGHSH and LQKENI. With V trimmed by 3 bases and J by 7 bases, 9 bases remained unmatched. The length of the CDR3 is 16 residues. As DNA, the CDR3 is TGTGCCAGCTCACCCGACAGGGTAGCTTCCAATTCACCCCTCCACTTT. It specifies CASSPDRVASNSPLHF.

The genes are TRBV19 and TRBJ2-1, with no clear D. Germline CDR1 and CDR2: LNHDA and SQIVND (reference sequence). The CDR3 spans 13 residues. The V and J ends lost 3 bases and 6 bases respectively, with 9 bases between them. CDR3 coding DNA: TGTGCCAGTAGTATTGCTGCAGGCAATGAGCAGTTCTTC. As protein: CASSIAAGNEQFF.

The genes are TRBV3-1 (or the pseudogene TRBV3-2) and TRBJ2-3; perhaps D is TRBD1 or TRBD2 (5 bases each). Per germline, CDR1 LGHDT and CDR2 YNNKEL (reference sequence). The ends were cut back, 4 bases at V and 1 base at J, with 12 bases in the middle. The CDR3 has 15 residues. The CDR3 DNA sequence: TGTGCCAGCAGCCTCGTTTTGGGGGGCACAGATACGCAGTATTTT. Translation: CASSLVLGGTDTQYF.

The chain recombines TRBV18 with TRBJ2-1; D is undetermined. From germline, CDR1 is KGHSH and CDR2 LQKENI. V was pared by 5 bases and J by 0 bases, with 14 bases between. This CDR3 contains 16 residues. The CDR3 loop is CASSSLARSSYNEQFF. The CDR3 region has the DNA TGTGCCAGCTCATCGCTCGCCAGGAGCTCCTACAATGAGCAGTTCTTC.

V gene TRBV21-1 combines with J gene TRBJ2-4; the table calls TRBD2, which could not be checked here. TRBV21-1 is tagged as a pseudogene. The CDR3 is 16 residues long. The CDR3 DNA sequence: TGTGCCAGCAGCAAAGCGCGTACCTTAGCCAAAAACATTCAGTACTTC. Its translation is CASSKARTLAKNIQYF.

This clone appeared a single time. The V call is TRBV5-6, the J call TRBJ2-3; 7 bases are a match to TRBD2. The CDR3 loop spans 13 amino acids. Trimming removed 0 bases from V and 5 bases from J; junction bases left unmatched: 0. Germline CDR1 reads SGHDT; CDR2 reads YYEEEE. This chain's CDR3 is CASSLASGDTQYF. The CDR3 nucleotides read TGTGCCAGCAGCTTGGCTAGCGGAGATACGCAGTATTTT. The whole variable domain, filled in from reference TRBV5-6 and TRBJ2-3, reads DAGVTQSPTHLIKTRGQQVTLRCSPKSGHDTVSWYQQALGQGPQFIFQYYEEEERQRGNFPDRFSGHQFPNYSSELNVNALLLGDSALYLCASSLASGDTQYFGPGTRLTVL.

The V and J genes are TRBV5-6 and TRBJ2-3; D is unclear. Trimming left V 4 bases short and J 6 bases short, with 6 bases between. CDR3 length equals 11 residues. CDR1 and CDR2 (germline): SGHDT, YYEEEE. The CDR3 loop is CASSLQDTQYF. CDR3 DNA: TGTGCCAGCAGCCTCCAGGATACGCAGTATTTT.

The V and J genes are TRBV12-3 or TRBV12-4 and TRBJ1-1; TRBD1 matches 7 bases. The CDR3 has 13 amino acids. V shed 5 bases, J shed 5 bases, and the junction held 5 bases outside the gene matches. CDR3 protein: CASSRLQGTEAFF. CDR3 bases: TGTGCCAGCAGTCGTTTACAGGGGACTGAAGCTTTCTTT.